The source of this T cell receptor (beta chain) is a study of tumor-infiltrating lymphocytes in glioblastoma multiforme. TCRB libraries came from RNA via three nested multiplex PCR rounds. Input was 0.5 ug total RNA, reverse-transcribed with a C-beta primer. Unique molecular identifiers were not described for the libraries. TCRdb re-analysed the multiplex PCR reads in MiXCR, keeping a single row per CDR3 protein. This table holds about 13,000 distinct CDR3 sequences, around 70% found once. Germline CDR1 ENHRY, CDR2 SYGVKD. There are 13 residues in the CDR3. As for this clonotype: Its specificity is unknown. One end of the junction varies from germline; a read error may be responsible.

Findings of the study overall: TCR plus mutation findings rest on a single glioblastoma patient.

This TCR derives from a male donor with glioblastoma. The source material was brain tumor tissue. The rearrangement links TRBV10-3 to TRBJ1-2, with D perhaps TRBD1 (5 bases). CDR3 amino acids: CAISVGRDYRYTF. The CDR3, as DNA: TGTGCCATCAGTGTGGGCAGGGACTATCGCTACACCTTT.